This T cell receptor (beta chain) came from a study of blood T cell repertoires in COVID-19. Turning to the study itself: COVID-19 samples collected from the United States, Italy and Spain covered acute and convalescent phases.

As processed by the authors: Amplified reference gene primers provided the basis for estimating nucleated cell counts. Data came from immunoSEQ multiplex PCR; TCRdb stores just in-frame clones and leaves some out. That table is the source of V, J and clone size, and D and trimming were worked out from the DNA. The sample has roughly 100,000 clones; about 79% are singletons. The ends lost 4 bases at V and 5 bases at J; junction bases unmatched: 8. This CDR3 comprises 15 residues. Germline CDR1 is MDHEN and CDR2 is SYDVKM. J is TRBJ1-1 and V is TRBV28; TRBD1 matches at 9 bases. This receptor was identified in a man older than 75 with COVID-19, enrolled during active disease. Sequenced: peripheral blood. Here the CDR3 DNA reads TGTGCCAGCAGTTCCCCGGGACAGGGAGGGACTGAAGCTTTCTTT. Protein sequence: CASSSPGQGGTEAFF. The variable domain in full, completed from reference TRBV28 and TRBJ1-1, reads DVKVTQSSRYLVKRTGEKVFLECVQDMDHENMFWYRQDPGLGLRLIYFSYDVKMKEKGDIPEGYSVSREKKERFSLILESASTNQTSMYLCASSSPGQGGTEAFFGQGTRLTVV.